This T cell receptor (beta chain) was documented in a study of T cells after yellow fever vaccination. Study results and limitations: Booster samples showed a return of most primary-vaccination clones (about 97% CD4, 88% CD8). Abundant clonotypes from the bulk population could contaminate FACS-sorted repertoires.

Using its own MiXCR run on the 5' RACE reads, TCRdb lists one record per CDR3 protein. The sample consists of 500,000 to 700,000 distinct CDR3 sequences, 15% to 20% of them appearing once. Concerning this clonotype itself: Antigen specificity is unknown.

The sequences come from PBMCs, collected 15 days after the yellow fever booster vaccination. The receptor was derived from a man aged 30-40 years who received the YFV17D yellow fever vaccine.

CDR3 in amino acids: CASHSTGGKVETQYF. CDR3 coding DNA: TGTGCCAGCCATTCGACAGGGGGGAAAGTAGAGACCCAGTACTTC. The chain joins TRBV28 to TRBJ2-5, with TRBD1 identical over 9 bases. Trimming at V came to 8 bases and at J to 4 bases, leaving 11 bases not matched to a gene. The CDR3 sequence is 15 residues long. The germline gives CDR1 MDHEN, CDR2 SYDVKM.